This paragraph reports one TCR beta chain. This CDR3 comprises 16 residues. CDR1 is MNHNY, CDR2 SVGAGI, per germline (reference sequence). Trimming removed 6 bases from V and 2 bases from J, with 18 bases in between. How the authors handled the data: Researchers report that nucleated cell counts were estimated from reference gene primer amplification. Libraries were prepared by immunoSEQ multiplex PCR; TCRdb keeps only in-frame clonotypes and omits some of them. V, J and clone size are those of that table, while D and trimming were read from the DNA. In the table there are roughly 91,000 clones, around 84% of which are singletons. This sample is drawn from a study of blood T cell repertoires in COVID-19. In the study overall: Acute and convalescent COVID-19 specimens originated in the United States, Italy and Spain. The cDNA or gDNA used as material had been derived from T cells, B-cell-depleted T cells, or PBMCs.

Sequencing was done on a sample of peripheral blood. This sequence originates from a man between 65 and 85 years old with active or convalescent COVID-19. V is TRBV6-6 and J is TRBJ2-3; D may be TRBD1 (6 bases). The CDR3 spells CASRRHTGSDTDTQYF. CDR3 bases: TGTGCCAGCAGACGACATACAGGGAGCGACACAGATACGCAGTATTTT.